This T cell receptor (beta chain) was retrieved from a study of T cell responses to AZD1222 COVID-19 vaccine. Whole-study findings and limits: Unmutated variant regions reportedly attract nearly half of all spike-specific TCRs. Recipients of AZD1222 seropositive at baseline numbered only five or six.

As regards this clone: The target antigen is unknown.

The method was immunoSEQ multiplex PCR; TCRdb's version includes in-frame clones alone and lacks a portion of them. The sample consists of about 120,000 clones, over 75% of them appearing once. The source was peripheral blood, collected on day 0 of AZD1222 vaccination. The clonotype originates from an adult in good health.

The CDR3 region is CASRDLQETQYF. CDR3 bases: TGCGCCAGCCGGGACTTGCAAGAGACCCAGTACTTC. J is TRBJ2-5 and V is TRBV5-1; D is perhaps TRBD2 (6 bases). Trimming pared 7 bases from V and 2 bases from J, leaving 9 bases between. Germline CDR1 is SGHRS and CDR2 is YFSETQ. The CDR3 loop spans 12 amino acids.